This TCR beta chain was documented in a study of T cell responses to AZD1222 COVID-19 vaccine. TCRdb keeps only in-frame clones here, not all; method: immunoSEQ multiplex PCR. The sample holds 160,000 or so clones, 70% to 90% seen once. The V gene lost 5 bases and the J gene lost 10 bases, with 24 bases spanning the gap. This CDR3 has 17 amino acids. CDR1 LNHDA and CDR2 SQIVND come from the germline V gene (reference sequence). This clonotype was obtained from an adult in good health. The rearrangement joins TRBV19 to TRBJ1-6; perhaps TRBD1 as D (6 bases). The source material was peripheral blood, sampled on day 0 of AZD1222 vaccination. CDR3 residues: CASSPTGSGVIRSPLHF. CDR3 DNA: TGTGCCAGTAGTCCCACAGGGAGTGGGGTTATTCGGTCACCCCTCCACTTT.